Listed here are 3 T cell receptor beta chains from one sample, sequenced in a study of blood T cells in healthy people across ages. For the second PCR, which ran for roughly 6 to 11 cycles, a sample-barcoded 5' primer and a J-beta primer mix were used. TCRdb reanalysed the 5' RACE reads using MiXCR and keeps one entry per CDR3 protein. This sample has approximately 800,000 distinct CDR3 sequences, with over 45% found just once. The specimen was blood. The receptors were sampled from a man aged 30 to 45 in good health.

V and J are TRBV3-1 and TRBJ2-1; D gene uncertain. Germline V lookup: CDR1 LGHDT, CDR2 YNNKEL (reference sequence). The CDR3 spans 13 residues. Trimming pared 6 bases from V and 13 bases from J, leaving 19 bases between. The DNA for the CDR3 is TGTGCCAGCAGGAAACGAGTAGCTGAGACCCAGTTCTTC. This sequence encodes CASRKRVAETQFF.

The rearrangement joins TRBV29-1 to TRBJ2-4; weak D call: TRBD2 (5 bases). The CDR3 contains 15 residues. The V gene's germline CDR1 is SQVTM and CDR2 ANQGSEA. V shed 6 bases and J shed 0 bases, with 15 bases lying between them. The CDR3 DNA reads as TGCAGCGTAGCTGACACCGGACTAGCCAAAAACATTCAGTACTTC. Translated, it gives CSVADTGLAKNIQYF.

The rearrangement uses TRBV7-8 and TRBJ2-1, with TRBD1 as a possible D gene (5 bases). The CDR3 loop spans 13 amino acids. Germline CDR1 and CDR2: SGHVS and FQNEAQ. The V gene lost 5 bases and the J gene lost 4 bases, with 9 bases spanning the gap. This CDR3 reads CASSRAGYNEQFF. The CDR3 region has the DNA TGTGCCAGCAGCCGGGCAGGGTACAATGAGCAGTTCTTC.